This TCR beta chain was retrieved from a study of shared clonotypes between healthy human individuals. The overall study: Two women and three men aged 18 to 49 made up the donors.

Germline assignment: CDR1 SGHNT and CDR2 YENEEA. V was pared by 8 bases and J by 0 bases, with 7 bases between. The CDR3 has 13 amino acids. TCRdb's table, derived via immunoSEQ multiplex PCR, lists solely in-frame clones and lacks some. The data contain about 1.4 million clones, 96% of them singletons. Points on this clone: Its antigen is still unknown.

From CD4+ cells came CD45RA+ naive and CD45RA-negative memory subsets. Study conclusions and caveats: When naive CD4 clonotypes were compared across four donors, around 4.6% were shared.

This sequence was found in a man in his thirties or forties in good health. Sequencing was carried out using naive CD4+ T cells sorted from blood. The subset here: CD45RA+ positively selected. V gene TRBV11-3 combines with J gene TRBJ2-2; no firm D call. CDR3 nucleotide sequence: TGTGCCAGCTCTACACCGAACACCGGGGAGCTGTTTTTT. Its protein product is CASSTPNTGELFF.